Below, 6 T cell receptor beta chains from the same sample are listed, as sequenced in a study of CD8 T cells in Susac syndrome. RNA in amounts of roughly 0.5 to 1 ug was reverse transcribed with random hexamers. MiXCR, run by TCRdb on the immunoSEQ multiplex PCR reads, gives a single entry per CDR3 protein. The table shows about 190,000 distinct CDR3 sequences, with approximately 94% occurring only once. Sequencing input: CD4+ T cells from PBMCs. Source of these receptors: a human donor with Susac syndrome.

The J gene is TRBJ1-2, the V gene TRBV18, with D possibly TRBD1 on 5 matching bases. CDR1 and CDR2 (germline): KGHSH, LQKENI. Between the trimmed V and J ends, which lost 0 bases and 6 bases, there was a span of 11 bases. The CDR3 covers 14 residues. CDR3 protein: CASSPPSRVNGYTF. CDR3 DNA: TGTGCCAGCTCACCACCGAGCAGGGTCAATGGCTACACCTTC. The complete variable domain, with remaining parts taken from reference TRBV18 and TRBJ1-2, reads NAGVMQNPRHLVRRRGQEARLRCSPMKGHSHVYWYRQLPEEGLKFMVYLQKENIIDESGMPKERFSAEFPKEGPSILRIQQVVRGDSAAYFCASSPPSRVNGYTFGSGTRLTVV.

V usage is TRBV20-1 and J usage is TRBJ2-7; no clear D gene. Germline V gives CDR1 DFQATT, CDR2 SNEGSKA (reference sequence). The CDR3 is 13 amino acids. Trimming pared 0 bases from V and 4 bases from J, leaving 10 bases between. This CDR3 reads CSARELISYEQYF. CDR3 coding DNA: TGCAGTGCTAGAGAACTAATTTCGTACGAGCAGTACTTC.

The V gene is TRBV6-6, the J gene TRBJ1-5; TRBD1 is a possible D gene (6 bases). The germline V gene encodes CDR1 MNHNY and CDR2 SVGAGI (reference sequence). The V end was cut by 5 bases, the J end by 2 bases, with 10 bases between. This CDR3 region has 14 residues. CDR3 sequence (DNA): TGTGCCAGCAGTCAGGGGAGCGGCAATCAGCCCCAGCATTTT. Protein: CASSQGSGNQPQHF.

This chain uses TRBV20-1 with TRBJ1-2; D unresolved. The CDR3 loop spans 13 amino acids. V was cut by 0 bases and J by 4 bases, with 9 bases left in between. CDR1 and CDR2 from the germline V gene are DFQATT and SNEGSKA (reference sequence). Here the CDR3 reads CSARELSFYGYTF. The DNA of the CDR3 is TGCAGTGCTAGAGAATTATCATTCTATGGCTACACCTTC.

V is TRBV2 and J is TRBJ2-1; 8 positions agree with TRBD2. CDR3 length equals 13 residues. CDR1 and CDR2 from the germline V gene are SNHLY and FYNNEI. Trimming removed 7 bases from V and 9 bases from J; junction bases left unmatched: 8. The CDR3 loop is CASNFGGAIEQFF. CDR3 nucleotide sequence: TGTGCCAGCAATTTCGGGGGGGCCATTGAGCAGTTCTTC.

The genes are TRBV3-1 and TRBJ1-5; no reliable D call. V was pared by 0 bases and J by 2 bases, with 8 bases between. The germline V gene encodes CDR1 LGHDT and CDR2 YNNKEL (reference sequence). The CDR3 is 15 amino acids. The CDR3 nucleotides read TGTGCCAGCAGCCAAGATGCTGGGGGCAATCAGCCCCAGCATTTT. It specifies CASSQDAGGNQPQHF.